Presented here are 18 T cell receptor beta chains from one specimen sequenced in a study of CD8+ T cells in alopecia areata. Extraction of RNA preceded its reverse transcription into cDNA, which served as the sequencing template. Some clones are missing from TCRdb's copy, which holds only in-frame ones; the method was immunoSEQ multiplex PCR. The sample carries 250,000 to 350,000 clones, around three fifths recorded once. Indicated treatment: oral pan-JAK inhibitor, 5-10 mg twice daily. Sequences were derived from CD4+ T cells sorted from blood, sampled at approximately week 52, from a patient treated with tofacitinib. The source of these receptors is a human donor with alopecia areata.

This clone showed up just a few times. This chain connects TRBV19 to TRBJ1-6; 9 bases fit TRBD1. From germline, CDR1 is LNHDA and CDR2 SQIVND (reference sequence). The CDR3 loop spans 15 amino acids. The V gene end was trimmed by 4 bases and the J gene end by 6 bases; junction bases not matched to a gene: 4. CDR3 amino acids: CASSTRTGANSPLHF. CDR3 sequence (DNA): TGTGCCAGTAGTACGCGGACAGGGGCTAATTCACCCCTCCACTTT.

The rearrangement uses TRBV27 and TRBJ1-5; 7 positions match TRBD1. This CDR3 spans 15 amino acids. V shed 0 bases, J shed 6 bases, and the junction held 5 bases outside the gene matches. Germline V gene data show CDR1 as MNHEY and CDR2 as SMNVEV (reference sequence). CDR3 sequence: CASSLSGQGGQPQHF. The CDR3 coding sequence is TGTGCCAGCAGTTTATCGGGGCAGGGGGGTCAGCCCCAGCATTTT.

This CDR3 is CASKGRQIDEQFF. As DNA, the CDR3 is TGTGCCAGCAAAGGTCGACAGATCGATGAGCAGTTCTTC. The chain has TRBV6-5 and TRBJ2-1; possible D gene TRBD1, 5 bases. Germline CDR1 reads MNHEY; CDR2 reads SVGAGI. V was cut by 7 bases and J by 8 bases, with 15 bases left in between. There are 13 residues in the CDR3.

The count of this clone is one. The CDR3 DNA sequence: TGTGCCAGCAGCCGACCCGGGACAGCGAACACCGGGGAGCTGTTTTTT. Translation: CASSRPGTANTGELFF. This sequence joins TRBV9 and TRBJ2-2, with TRBD1 identical over 7 bases. V trimming: 4 bases; J trimming: 0 bases; junction bases outside the gene matches: 6. This CDR3 has 16 residues. Germline assignment: CDR1 SGDLS and CDR2 YYNGEE.

The chain recombines TRBV4-3 with TRBJ1-4; maybe TRBD1 (5 bases). With 1 base removed from V and 7 bases from J, the gap between germline ends came to 10 bases. Per the germline V gene, CDR1 is LGHNA and CDR2 is YSLEER. The CDR3 covers 14 residues. This CDR3 reads CASSQVGGTEKLFF. In DNA form, the CDR3 reads TGCGCCAGCAGCCAAGTGGGGGGAACTGAAAAACTGTTTTTT.

V usage is TRBV30 and J usage is TRBJ1-5; 9 bases line up with TRBD1. CDR3 length: 14 amino acids. With V trimmed by 2 bases and J by 5 bases, 4 bases remained unmatched. Germline CDR1 is GTSNPN and CDR2 is SVGIG (reference sequence). The chain's CDR3 is CAWSRWTGDQPQHF. CDR3 DNA: TGTGCCTGGAGTCGGTGGACAGGGGATCAGCCCCAGCATTTT.

The chain recombines TRBV27 with TRBJ2-1; maybe TRBD2 (5 bases). Germline V gene lookup returns CDR1 MNHEY and CDR2 SMNVEV (reference sequence). V lost 2 bases, J lost 9 bases, and 8 bases lay in between. This CDR3 spans 12 amino acids. CDR3 amino acids: CASSLKGVEQFF. CDR3 bases: TGTGCCAGCAGTTTAAAGGGAGTTGAGCAGTTCTTC.

The CDR3 sequence is CASNQGGPSGELFF. The CDR3, as DNA: TGTGCCAGCAACCAGGGTGGCCCTTCCGGGGAGCTGTTTTTT. V gene TRBV13 combines with J gene TRBJ2-2, with D perhaps matching TRBD1 (5 bases). The germline CDR1 and CDR2 sequences are PRHDT and FYEKMQ (reference sequence). Trimming shortened V by 7 bases and J by 6 bases, and 15 bases separated the two germline ends. This CDR3 spans 14 amino acids.

The V call is TRBV27, the J call TRBJ2-3, with D perhaps matching TRBD1 or TRBD2 (5 bases each). Between the trimmed V and J ends, which lost 3 bases and 4 bases, there was a span of 8 bases. This CDR3 spans 13 amino acids. Germline values: CDR1 MNHEY, CDR2 SMNVEV (reference sequence). CDR3 protein: CASSFGAPDTQYF. The CDR3 DNA reads as TGTGCCAGCAGTTTCGGGGCCCCAGATACGCAGTATTTT.

The rearrangement uses TRBV29-1 and TRBJ1-1, with 9 bases matching TRBD1. CDR1 is SQVTM and CDR2 is ANQGSEA in the germline V gene. The CDR3 has 14 residues. The J segment lost 3 bases and the V segment lost 4 bases, leaving 6 bases of the junction unmatched. CDR3 coding DNA: TGCAGCGTTGTATTCACAGGGGGCCACACTGAAGCTTTCTTT. Encoded protein: CSVVFTGGHTEAFF.

This clone was seen a few times. The chain employs TRBV27 and TRBJ1-4; no definite D call. This CDR3 spans 15 amino acids. From germline, CDR1 is MNHEY and CDR2 SMNVEV (reference sequence). V shed 0 bases and J shed 5 bases, with 10 bases lying between them. CDR3 in amino acids: CASSLSWAINEKLFF. Here the CDR3 DNA reads TGTGCCAGCAGTTTATCGTGGGCGATCAATGAAAAACTGTTTTTT.

The rearrangement joins TRBV7-9 to TRBJ2-3; no clear D gene. Trimming took off 1 base at V and 4 bases at J, with 6 bases between the two ends. Germline CDR1 and CDR2: SEHNR and FQNEAQ (reference sequence). CDR3 length: 13 amino acids. Written as DNA, the CDR3 is TGTGCCAGCAGCTTAGTCATCTCAGATACGCAGTATTTT. It specifies CASSLVISDTQYF.

V and J are TRBV7-8 and TRBJ1-2; no reliable D call. The CDR3 runs to 14 residues. The ends were cut back, 2 bases at V and 4 bases at J, with 11 bases in the middle. Germline V CDR1 and CDR2: SGHVS, FQNEAQ. The CDR3 protein is CASSLFRAGYGYTF. For the CDR3, the DNA is TGTGCCAGCAGCTTATTTAGGGCCGGCTATGGCTACACCTTC.

The chain joins TRBV14 to TRBJ1-3; possible D gene TRBD1, 6 bases. This CDR3 is 14 amino acids long. Germline V gene lookup returns CDR1 SGHDN and CDR2 FVKESK. Trimming removed 4 bases from V and 0 bases from J, with 7 bases in between. CDR3 DNA sequence: TGTGCCAGCAGCCCGGACAGCTCTGGAAACACCATATATTTT. Protein product: CASSPDSSGNTIYF. Full variable domain (outside the CDR3, taken from reference TRBV14 and TRBJ1-3): EAGVTQFPSHSVIEKGQTVTLRCDPISGHDNLYWYRRVMGKEIKFLLHFVKESKQDESGMPNNRFLAERTGGTYSTLKVQPAELEDSGVYFCASSPDSSGNTIYFGEGSWLTVV.

This clone was observed a few times. The sample contains more than one DNA sequence encoding this CDR3. The V call is TRBV7-9, the J call TRBJ2-7; D call uncertain. Trimming removed 5 bases from V and 4 bases from J, with 6 bases in between. This CDR3 spans 11 amino acids. Germline V gene data show CDR1 as SEHNR and CDR2 as FQNEAQ (reference sequence). The CDR3 protein is CASSRGYEQYF. Here the CDR3 DNA reads TGTGCCAGCAGCAGAGGTTACGAGCAGTACTTC.

A note on this clone: One end of the junction fails to match germline, which may point to a read error. This rearrangement joins TRBV5-6 to TRBJ2-3; weak D call: TRBD1 (6 bases). The length of the CDR3 is 14 residues. Germline CDR1 is SGHDT and CDR2 is YYEEEE. Here the CDR3 reads CASSQGGFVDTQYF. The DNA for the CDR3 is TGCGCCAGCAGCCAAGGGGGATTCGTGGATACGCAGTATTTT.

Worth noting for this clone: Distinct nucleotide sequences in the sample also encode this CDR3. This chain links TRBV7-9 with TRBJ2-3; 7 bases align to TRBD1. V lost 5 bases to trimming and J lost 2 bases; unmatched junction nucleotides: 4. The CDR3 totals 14 residues. From germline, CDR1 is SEHNR and CDR2 FQNEAQ (reference sequence). The CDR3 is CASSPDRATDTQYF. The DNA for the CDR3 is TGTGCCAGCAGCCCCGACAGGGCCACAGATACGCAGTATTTT.

This chain uses TRBV4-3 with TRBJ1-1, with 8 bases fitting TRBD1. The CDR3 runs 14 residues. Germline V gene data show CDR1 as LGHNA and CDR2 as YSLEER. Germline trimming cut 2 bases from V and 8 bases from J; bases unmatched to any gene: 7. The CDR3 bases are TGCGCCAGCAGCCAACTTCAGGGGGCGATGGAAGCTTTCTTT. Translating it yields CASSQLQGAMEAFF.